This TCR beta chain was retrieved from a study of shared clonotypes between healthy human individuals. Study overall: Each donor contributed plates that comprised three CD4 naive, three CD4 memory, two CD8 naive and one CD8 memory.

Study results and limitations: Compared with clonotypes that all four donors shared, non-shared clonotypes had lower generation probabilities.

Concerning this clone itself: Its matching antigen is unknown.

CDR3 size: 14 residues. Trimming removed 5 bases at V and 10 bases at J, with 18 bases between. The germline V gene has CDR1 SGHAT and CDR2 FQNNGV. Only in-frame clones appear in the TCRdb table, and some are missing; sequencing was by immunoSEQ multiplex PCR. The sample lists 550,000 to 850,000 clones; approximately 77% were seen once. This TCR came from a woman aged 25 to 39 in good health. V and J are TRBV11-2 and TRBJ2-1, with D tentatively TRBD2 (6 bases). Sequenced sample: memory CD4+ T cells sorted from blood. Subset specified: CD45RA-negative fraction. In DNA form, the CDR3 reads TGTGCCAGCAGCATGACCCTGGGGGGAAGCGAGCAGTTCTTC. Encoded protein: CASSMTLGGSEQFF. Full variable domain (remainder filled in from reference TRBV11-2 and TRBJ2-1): EAGVAQSPRYKIIEKRQSVAFWCNPISGHATLYWYQQILGQGPKLLIQFQNNGVVDDSQLPKDRFSAERLKGVDSTLKIQPAKLEDSAVYLCASSMTLGGSEQFFGPGTRLTVL.